This passage covers 27 T cell receptor beta chains from one sample sequenced in a study of Ad26.COV2.S vaccination and SARS-CoV-2 variants. The data were produced by immunoSEQ multiplex PCR, yet TCRdb's version contains in-frame clones alone and is incomplete. The sample carries roughly 300,000 clones, approximately 86% recorded once. Treatment in this sample: roughly 19 received Ad26.COV2.S at low or high dose, single or two shots; about 5 received placebo; per-sample allocation not given. Following the first vaccine or placebo injection, samples were taken on day 63. This material consisted of peripheral blood, taken in a trial of Ad26.COV2.S vaccine versus placebo. These receptors all stem from a person between 18 and 65 years old who received the Ad26.COV2.S COVID-19 vaccine or a placebo.

This clone was detected only a few times. The chain joins TRBV19 to TRBJ1-5; no reliable D call. The CDR3 is 13 residues long. In germline, CDR1 is LNHDA, CDR2 SQIVND (reference sequence). V was pared by 3 bases and J by 6 bases, with 9 bases between. CDR3 nucleotide sequence: TGTGCCAGTAGTATTCGGGTGGGTCAGCCCCAGCATTTT. It encodes CASSIRVGQPQHF.

The chain carries TRBV4-1 and TRBJ2-6; 9 positions match TRBD1. Unmatched junction bases numbered 9, after V lost 3 bases and J lost 0 bases. CDR3 size: 19 residues. CDR1 is MGHRA and CDR2 is YSYEKL in the germline V gene. CDR3 nucleotide sequence: TGCGCCAGCAGCCACCCGGGACAGGGCCCTTACTCTGGGGCCAACGTCCTGACTTTC. Encoded protein: CASSHPGQGPYSGANVLTF.

This clone was observed a single time. This chain connects TRBV4-2 to TRBJ2-3, with D tentatively TRBD2 (6 bases). The CDR3 is 16 amino acids. Germline CDR1 LGHNA, CDR2 YNFKEQ. Trimming pared 1 base from V and 3 bases from J, leaving 14 bases between. This chain's CDR3 is CASSQGPSAGTDTQYF. Here the CDR3 DNA reads TGTGCCAGCAGCCAAGGCCCTAGCGCGGGTACAGATACGCAGTATTTT.

The genes are TRBV24-1 and TRBJ2-1; TRBD1 is a possible D gene (5 bases). The CDR3 loop spans 18 amino acids. Germline CDR1 and CDR2: KGHDR and SFDVKD. V was clipped by 4 bases and J by 3 bases, with 21 bases between them. DNA of the CDR3: TGTGCCACCAGTGAGGCCCATGGGTCCAGGGAACGCTACAATGAGCAGTTCTTC. Residues: CATSEAHGSRERYNEQFF.

The chain is built from TRBV6-6 and TRBJ1-1, with 7 bases fitting TRBD1. After removal of 4 bases from V and 1 base from J, the junction contained 3 bases not matched to a gene. The CDR3 consists of 14 residues. Germline CDR1 MNHNY, CDR2 SVGAGI (reference sequence). The CDR3 region is CASSSRQGNTEAFF. The CDR3 DNA reads TGTGCCAGCAGTTCCCGACAGGGGAACACTGAAGCTTTCTTT.

The J gene is TRBJ1-1, the V gene TRBV20-1, with D uncertain. The germline V gene encodes CDR1 DFQATT and CDR2 SNEGSKA (reference sequence). Between the trimmed V and J ends, which lost 8 bases and 5 bases, there was a span of 12 bases. The CDR3 has 11 residues. The CDR3 DNA sequence: TGCAGTAGAACTAGGGAAACTGAAGCTTTCTTT. It is translated as CSRTRETEAFF.

The rearrangement links TRBV28 to TRBJ1-4; 9 bases agree with TRBD1. CDR1 MDHEN and CDR2 SYDVKM come from the germline V gene. V was pared by 4 bases and J by 7 bases, with 7 bases of the junction left unmatched. CDR3 size: 15 residues. In nucleotides, the CDR3 is TGTGCCAGCAGTTCAGGGACAGGGACAGGTGAAAAACTGTTTTTT. This codes for CASSSGTGTGEKLFF.

This clone appeared a few times. The chain joins TRBV6-9 to TRBJ1-5, with 9 nucleotides matching TRBD1. Per germline, CDR1 MNHGY and CDR2 SVAAGI. V was pared by 4 bases and J by 1 base, with 8 bases of the junction left unmatched. This CDR3 comprises 17 residues. CDR3 amino acids: CASSSDRGLWSNQPQHF. In DNA form, the CDR3 reads TGTGCCAGCAGTTCGGACAGGGGCCTCTGGAGCAATCAGCCCCAGCATTTT.

As for this clone: The same CDR3 arises from other DNA sequences in this sample as well. The chain joins TRBV27 to TRBJ2-7; possibly TRBD1 for D (6 bases). The CDR3 contains 13 residues. Looked up from germline, CDR1 is MNHEY and CDR2 is SMNVEV (reference sequence). V lost 4 bases and J 2 bases, leaving 9 bases between the germline ends. This CDR3 is CASSSGDTYEQYF. CDR3 sequence (DNA): TGTGCCAGCAGTTCAGGGGATACCTACGAGCAGTACTTC.

J is TRBJ1-5 and V is TRBV10-3; 9 nucleotides match TRBD1. V dropped 4 bases and J dropped 4; count of bases not matched to a gene: 2. Per germline, CDR1 ENHRY and CDR2 SYGVKD. The length of the CDR3 is 14 residues. The CDR3 sequence is CAISGDRENQPQHF. DNA for the CDR3: TGTGCCATCAGTGGGGACAGGGAGAATCAGCCCCAGCATTTT.

For this clone: The same CDR3 is also encoded by other DNA sequences in this sample. The chain couples TRBV5-1 to TRBJ2-7, with 9 bases identical to TRBD1. V dropped 3 bases and J dropped 1; count of bases not matched to a gene: 2. This CDR3 comprises 14 residues. From germline, CDR1 is SGHRS and CDR2 YFSETQ. The CDR3 protein is CASSWGQGSYEQYF. CDR3 DNA sequence: TGCGCCAGCAGCTGGGGACAGGGTTCCTACGAGCAGTACTTC.

The chain is built from TRBV18 and TRBJ1-2; TRBD1 is a possible D gene (6 bases). Germline lookup yields CDR1 KGHSH and CDR2 LQKENI. This CDR3 has 17 residues. V lost 3 bases and J lost 7, with 24 bases in between. The CDR3 is CASSPFAERRGIRGYTF. The CDR3 bases are TGTGCCAGCTCACCTTTTGCCGAGCGGAGGGGGATTCGTGGCTACACCTTC.

The chain joins TRBV9 to TRBJ1-3, with D possibly matching TRBD1 (6 bases). In germline, CDR1 is SGDLS, CDR2 YYNGEE. V lost 0 bases and J lost 0, with 10 bases in between. The CDR3 has 16 residues. CDR3 sequence reads: CASSVAGTFSGNTIYF. The CDR3 DNA is TGTGCCAGCAGCGTAGCGGGGACATTCTCTGGAAACACCATATATTTT.

The chain employs TRBV30 and TRBJ1-3; D unclear. The CDR3 sequence is 13 residues long. V lost 5 bases, J lost 2 bases, and 10 bases lay in between. CDR1 and CDR2 from the germline V gene are GTSNPN and SVGIG (reference sequence). CDR3 amino acids: CAWWGDAGNTIYF. CDR3 coding DNA: TGTGCCTGGTGGGGAGACGCTGGAAACACCATATATTTT.

The V call is TRBV7-2, the J call TRBJ1-1, with D unclear. CDR3 length: 16 residues. V was clipped by 3 bases and J by 3 bases, with 17 bases between them. Germline values: CDR1 SGHTA, CDR2 FQGNSA. CDR3 amino acids: CASSFQSREEDTEAFF. The CDR3, as DNA: TGTGCCAGCAGCTTCCAATCGAGGGAGGAAGACACTGAAGCTTTCTTT.

The rearrangement links TRBV18 to TRBJ2-1; TRBD2 is a possible D gene (6 bases). CDR3 length: 16 residues. Trimming took off 3 bases at V and 0 bases at J, with 12 bases between the two ends. Germline V CDR1 and CDR2: KGHSH, LQKENI. The CDR3 here is CASSPPGLSSYNEQFF. The CDR3 DNA is TGTGCCAGCTCACCCCCGGGACTTAGCTCCTACAATGAGCAGTTCTTC.

This sequence joins TRBV11-2 and TRBJ1-2, with 8 bases fitting TRBD1. The germline CDR1 and CDR2 sequences are SGHAT and FQNNGV. The junction had 8 bases not matched to a gene; V was cut back by 1 base and J by 7 bases. The CDR3 extends over 15 amino acids. This chain's CDR3 is CASSLGRGQDIGYTF. CDR3 coding DNA: TGTGCCAGCAGCTTAGGAAGGGGACAGGATATTGGCTACACCTTC.

The chain carries TRBV12-3 or TRBV12-4 and TRBJ2-2; D perhaps matches TRBD1 (6 bases). Trimming took 7 bases from V and 5 from J, leaving 11 bases between them. The CDR3 loop spans 13 amino acids. The chain's CDR3 is CASILGQTGELFF. CDR3 sequence (DNA): TGTGCCAGCATCCTTGGACAGACCGGGGAGCTGTTTTTT.

The chain links TRBV24-1 to TRBJ2-1; TRBD2 matches at 7 bases. CDR1 KGHDR and CDR2 SFDVKD come from the germline V gene. The V gene end was trimmed by 4 bases and the J gene end by 9 bases; junction bases not matched to a gene: 5. This CDR3 is built from 13 residues. CDR3 protein: CATSDRLAAEQFF. The DNA of the CDR3 is TGTGCCACCAGTGACCGACTAGCTGCTGAGCAGTTCTTC.

The chain carries TRBV4-1 and TRBJ2-7; D is uncertain. The CDR3 contains 14 residues. V gave up 1 base and J gave up 2 bases, with 9 bases separating them. The germline CDR1 and CDR2 sequences are MGHRA and YSYEKL. The CDR3 DNA sequence: TGCGCCAGCAGCCAAGTCACCTCTACCTACGAGCAGTACTTC. Translated: CASSQVTSTYEQYF.

This clone turned up a few times. The J gene is TRBJ2-5, the V gene TRBV6-2 or TRBV6-3; 10 positions agree with TRBD2. J gave up 4 bases and V 4 bases, and 9 bases lay outside the gene matches. The CDR3 runs 16 residues. Germline V CDR1 and CDR2: MNHEY, SVGEGT. The CDR3 sequence is CASSSLAGEGRETQYF. DNA for the CDR3: TGTGCCAGCAGTTCCCTAGCGGGAGAGGGGCGAGAGACCCAGTACTTC.

The gene calls are TRBV7-2 and TRBJ2-7, with D perhaps matching TRBD1 (7 bases). The CDR3 is 15 amino acids. CDR1 is SGHTA, CDR2 FQGNSA, per germline. The ends were cut back, 1 base at V and 5 bases at J, with 15 bases in the middle. CDR3 region: CASSLEGGGWDEQYF. CDR3 DNA sequence: TGTGCCAGCAGCTTAGAAGGAGGGGGCTGGGACGAGCAGTACTTC.

This chain links TRBV3-1 (or the pseudogene TRBV3-2) with TRBJ2-5; no clear D gene. The CDR3 sequence is 14 residues long. V shed 5 bases and J shed 3 bases, with 13 bases lying between them. Germline V gene lookup returns CDR1 LGHDT and CDR2 YNNKEL (reference sequence). CDR3 sequence reads: CASSSWRGKETQYF. The CDR3 DNA reads as TGTGCCAGCAGCTCCTGGCGAGGTAAAGAGACCCAGTACTTC.

In regard to this clone: Distinct nucleotide sequences in the sample also encode this CDR3. The chain links TRBV7-2 to TRBJ2-7; D gene ambiguous. CDR3 length: 12 amino acids. Trimming removed 5 bases at V and 4 bases at J, with 9 bases between. Per germline, CDR1 SGHTA and CDR2 FQGNSA. CDR3 sequence reads: CASSLDAYEQYF. The CDR3 DNA reads as TGTGCCAGCAGCCTCGACGCTTACGAGCAGTACTTC.

CDR3 sequence: CASSPALGTQYF. For the CDR3, the DNA is TGTGCCAGCTCACCGGCCCTCGGGACCCAGTACTTC. V is TRBV18 and J is TRBJ2-5; D gene uncertain. The CDR3 is made up of 12 amino acids. The germline V and J ends were trimmed by 3 bases and 7 bases, with 9 bases remaining between them. Germline V lookup: CDR1 KGHSH, CDR2 LQKENI.

The CDR3 sequence is CASDISARDEQFF. CDR3 in DNA: TGTGCCAGCGATATCTCGGCTAGGGATGAGCAGTTCTTC. The J gene is TRBJ2-1, the V gene TRBV12-3 or TRBV12-4; D gene uncertain. The CDR3 is 13 residues long. Trimming pared 8 bases from V and 8 bases from J, leaving 16 bases between.

In nucleotides, the CDR3 is TGTGCCAGCAGTTTATGGGACAGGCCCATCGACGAGCAGTACTTC. Its protein is CASSLWDRPIDEQYF. The J gene is TRBJ2-7, the V gene TRBV28; 7 bases agree with TRBD1. Per the germline V gene, CDR1 is MDHEN and CDR2 is SYDVKM. The CDR3 is 15 amino acids. V shed 0 bases, J shed 5 bases, and the junction held 7 bases outside the gene matches.